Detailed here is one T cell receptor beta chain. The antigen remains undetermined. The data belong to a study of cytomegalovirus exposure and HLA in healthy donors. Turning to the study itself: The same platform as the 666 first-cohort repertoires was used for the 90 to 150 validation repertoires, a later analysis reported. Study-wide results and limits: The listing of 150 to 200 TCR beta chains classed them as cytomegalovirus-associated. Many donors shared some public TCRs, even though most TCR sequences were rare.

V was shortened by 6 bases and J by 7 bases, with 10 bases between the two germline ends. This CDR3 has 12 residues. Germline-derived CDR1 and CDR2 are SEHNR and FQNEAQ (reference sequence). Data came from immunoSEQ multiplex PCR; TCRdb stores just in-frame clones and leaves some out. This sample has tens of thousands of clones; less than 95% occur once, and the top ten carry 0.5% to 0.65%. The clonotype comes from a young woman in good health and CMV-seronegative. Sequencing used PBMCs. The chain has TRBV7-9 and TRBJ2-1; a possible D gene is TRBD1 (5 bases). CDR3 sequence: CASRARQNEQFF. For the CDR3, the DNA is TGTGCCAGCAGAGCCCGACAGAATGAGCAGTTCTTC. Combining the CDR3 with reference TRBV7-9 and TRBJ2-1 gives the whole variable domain DTGVSQNPRHKITKRGQNVTFRCDPISEHNRLYWYRQTLGQGPEFLTYFQNEAQLEKSRLLSDRFSAERPKGSFSTLEIQRTEQGDSAMYLCASRARQNEQFFGPGTRLTVL.